The 20 T cell receptor beta chains reported below all come from one sample, sequenced in a study of T cells in women clearing cervical HPV infection. Sequenced by immunoSEQ multiplex PCR; TCRdb stores in-frame clones only, minus some. The clone table shows fewer than 20,000 clones, with the ten largest holding roughly 14%. Sequencing was performed on blood buffy coat. Receptors originate from a woman aged 18 to 75 with a cervical HPV16 infection that either progressed to CIN3+ or cleared (not recorded which).

Comment on this clone: The read finishes 3 residues shy of the CDR3 end, and the germline J gene is used to complete it. The J gene is TRBJ2-2, the V gene TRBV13; 12 bases line up with TRBD2. The length of the CDR3 is 16 residues. In germline, CDR1 is PRHDT, CDR2 FYEKMQ (reference sequence). V dropped 4 bases and J dropped 3; count of bases not matched to a gene: 3. The CDR3 spells CASSSGLAGYTGELFF. Incomplete CDR3 DNA: TGTGCCAGCAGCTCGGGACTAGCGGGCTACACCGGGGAG.

About this clone itself: The CDR3 extends 3 residues past the end of the read, so its final part is completed from the germline J gene. The rearrangement uses TRBV5-1 and TRBJ2-5; 8 bases match TRBD1. CDR3 length equals 15 residues. CDR1 and CDR2 (germline): SGHRS, YFSETQ. With 2 bases clipped from V and 2 bases from J, the junction kept 5 bases outside the gene matches. The sequenced part of the CDR3 DNA is TGCGCCAGCAGCTTTGACAGGGGAGGACAAGAGACC. Encoded protein: CASSFDRGGQET. The CDR3, in full, reads CASSFDRGGQETQYF.

This clone shows up as medium-sized (0.01 to 0.1%) by frequency. The observed sequence ends 3 residues before the CDR3 terminus, with the missing tail filled in from the germline J gene. The rearrangement links TRBV13 to TRBJ2-3; 14 bases match TRBD2. CDR3 size: 16 residues. Germline CDR1 PRHDT, CDR2 FYEKMQ (reference sequence). The junction had 6 bases not matched to a gene; V was cut back by 5 bases and J by 5 bases. The part of the CDR3 DNA that was read is TGTGCCAGCAGCACGAGACTAGCGGGGGGGCGAGATACG. This encodes CASSTRLAGGRDT. The full CDR3 sequence reads CASSTRLAGGRDTQYF. Looking up the rest from reference TRBV13 and TRBJ2-3 gives the full variable domain: AAGVIQSPRHLIKEKRETATLKCYPIPRHDTVYWYQQGPGQDPQFLISFYEKMQSDKGSIPDRFSAQQFSDYHSELNMSSLELGDSALYFCASSTRLAGGRDTQYFGPGTRLTVL.

Concerning this clone itself: The missing CDR3 end, 3 residues past where the read stops, is filled in from the germline J gene. This chain connects TRBV7-2 to TRBJ1-1; no reliable D call. With 3 bases removed from V and 1 base from J, the gap between germline ends came to 12 bases. In germline, CDR1 is SGHTA, CDR2 FQGNSA. The CDR3 is made up of 15 amino acids. This CDR3 reads CASSFGGQRNTEAFF. CDR3 bases read: TGTGCCAGCAGCTTTGGAGGGCAAAGGAACACTGAA.

With regard to this clone: The CDR3 end is not reached by the read, which stops 3 residues before it; the germline J gene fills it in. The chain carries TRBV7-2 and TRBJ1-2; perhaps TRBD1 as D (6 bases). From germline, CDR1 is SGHTA and CDR2 FQGNSA. The V end was cut by 5 bases, the J end by 3 bases, with 13 bases between. The CDR3 length is 14 residues. The CDR3 loop is CASSPYRVDYGYTF. CDR3 DNA (partial): TGTGCCAGCAGCCCCTACAGGGTCGACTATGGC.

Worth noting for this clone: The read gets to within 3 residues of the CDR3 end, and the germline J gene fills in the rest. This rearrangement joins TRBV6-2 or TRBV6-3 to TRBJ2-3; the match to TRBD2 covers 13 bases. Germline V lookup: CDR1 MNHEY, CDR2 SVGEGT. J gave up 5 bases and V 6 bases, and 8 bases lay outside the gene matches. CDR3 length: 16 residues. The covered CDR3 bases are TGTGCCAGCAGATCTATAACTAGCGGGAGGGGAGATACG. This sequence encodes CASRSITSGRGDT. The whole CDR3 sequence is CASRSITSGRGDTQYF.

Regarding this clone: From the germline J gene comes the end of the CDR3, since the read stops 3 residues before it. V gene TRBV27 combines with J gene TRBJ1-1, with D uncertain. CDR3 length equals 15 residues. Germline V gene sequence: CDR1 MNHEY, CDR2 SMNVEV (reference sequence). With 6 bases removed from V and 4 bases from J, the gap between germline ends came to 18 bases. The CDR3: CASSPPGRFGTEAFF. The sequenced part of the CDR3 DNA is TGTGCCAGCAGCCCCCCCGGCAGGTTCGGCACTGAA.

Details on this clone: The read gets to within 3 residues of the CDR3 end, and the germline J gene fills in the rest. The chain is built from TRBV7-3 and TRBJ2-7; 7 nucleotides line up with TRBD2. This CDR3 contains 14 residues. V shed 3 bases, J shed 5 bases, and the junction held 7 bases outside the gene matches. Germline-derived CDR1 and CDR2 are SGHTA and FQGTGA. Here the CDR3 reads CASSFGGSYDEQYF. The CDR3 bases that were read are TGTGCCAGCAGCTTCGGCGGGAGTTACGACGAG.

Concerning this clone itself: Read data end 3 residues before the CDR3 end; the end is taken from the germline J gene. The genes are TRBV6-1 and TRBJ1-2; TRBD1 aligns across 7 bases. The CDR3 length is 15 residues. Germline V gene lookup returns CDR1 MNHNS and CDR2 SASEGT. The sequenced CDR3 bases are TGTGCCAGCAGTGATATACAGGGGTCCTACAATGAC. Its protein is CASSDIQGSYND. The complete CDR3 sequence is CASSDIQGSYNDYTF.

Worth noting for this clone: The read comes to an end 3 residues before the CDR3 does, leaving the germline J gene to fill in the end. The genes are TRBV6-2 or TRBV6-3 and TRBJ1-1; D ambiguous. The germline CDR1 and CDR2 sequences are MNHEY and SVGEGT. The CDR3 is 14 residues long. The CDR3 here is CASRRAGVEFEAFF. Partial CDR3 DNA: TGTGCCAGCAGAAGAGCGGGAGTTGAGTTCGAA.

About this clone itself: The read stops 3 residues short of the end of the CDR3; the missing end is completed from the germline J gene. The chain is built from TRBV18 and TRBJ1-6, with D possibly being TRBD1 (5 bases). The CDR3 sequence is 13 residues long. Trimming pared 4 bases from V and 7 bases from J, leaving 8 bases between. Germline V gives CDR1 KGHSH, CDR2 LQKENI. The chain's CDR3 is CASSQQANSPLHF. Incomplete CDR3 DNA: TGTGCCAGCTCACAACAGGCCAATTCACCC. Full variable domain (remainder filled in from reference TRBV18 and TRBJ1-6): NAGVMQNPRHLVRRRGQEARLRCSPMKGHSHVYWYRQLPEEGLKFMVYLQKENIIDESGMPKERFSAEFPKEGPSILRIQQVVRGDSAAYFCASSQQANSPLHFGNGTRLTVT.

Comments on this clone: The CDR3 is cut off 3 residues early in the read; its end comes from the germline J gene. V and J are TRBV2 and TRBJ1-4; TRBD1 matches at 7 bases. CDR3 length: 11 residues. Germline-derived CDR1 and CDR2 are SNHLY and FYNNEI. The V gene end was trimmed by 10 bases and the J gene end by 8 bases; junction bases not matched to a gene: 4. Partial CDR3 DNA: TGTGCCATCAGGACAGGCGAAAAA. As protein: CAIRTGEK. Given in full, the CDR3 is CAIRTGEKLFF.

Concerning this clone: The missing CDR3 end, 3 residues past where the read stops, is filled in from the germline J gene. This rearrangement joins TRBV2 to TRBJ1-3; D possibly corresponds to TRBD1 (5 bases). V lost 4 bases, J lost 3 bases, and 13 bases lay in between. This CDR3 has 15 residues. Germline CDR1 and CDR2: SNHLY and FYNNEI. This chain's CDR3 is CASSAQGSNGNTIYF. The sequenced CDR3 bases are TGTGCCAGCAGTGCCCAGGGATCTAATGGAAACACC.

Comments on this clone: The read ends 3 residues early relative to the CDR3; the germline J gene fills the gap. The gene calls are TRBV29-1 and TRBJ2-7; 8 positions agree with TRBD2. CDR1 SQVTM and CDR2 ANQGSEA come from the germline V gene. There are 14 residues in the CDR3. V lost 4 bases to trimming and J lost 5 bases; unmatched junction nucleotides: 10. The CDR3 bases that were read are TGCAGCGTTGGAGGGGGACTAGGATATGACGAG. Protein product: CSVGGGLGYDE. The whole CDR3 region reads CSVGGGLGYDEQYF.

Concerning this clone: Coverage ceases 3 residues before the CDR3 finishes, and the germline J gene fills in the end. The V call is TRBV19, the J call TRBJ1-2, with D perhaps TRBD1 (5 bases). CDR1 and CDR2 from the germline V gene are LNHDA and SQIVND (reference sequence). The CDR3 consists of 13 residues. CDR3 amino acids: CASSIGQNYDYTF. The part of the CDR3 DNA that was read is TGTGCCAGTAGTATAGGACAGAACTACGAC.

On this clone: From the germline J gene comes the end of the CDR3, since the read stops 3 residues before it. The chain carries TRBV7-2 and TRBJ2-7; maybe TRBD1 (6 bases). Trimming removed 0 bases from V and 2 bases from J, with 11 bases in between. This CDR3 has 15 amino acids. Germline V gene lookup returns CDR1 SGHTA and CDR2 FQGNSA. CDR3: CASSLAGAYAYEQYF. The part of the CDR3 DNA that was read is TGTGCCAGCAGCTTAGCGGGGGCCTACGCCTACGAG.

As concerns this clone: The read falls 3 residues short of the CDR3 end, and the missing part is taken from the germline J gene. The chain links TRBV18 to TRBJ2-1; the D gene is possibly TRBD1 (6 bases). This CDR3 has 15 amino acids. With 2 bases removed from V and 6 bases from J, the gap between germline ends came to 14 bases. From germline, CDR1 is KGHSH and CDR2 LQKENI. CDR3 in amino acids: CASSPRDTALNEQFF. CDR3 bases read: TGTGCCAGCTCACCAAGGGACACAGCTCTCAATGAG.

Remarks on this clone: The CDR3 goes on 3 residues after the read ends, and that part is filled in from the germline J gene. The rearrangement uses TRBV20-1 and TRBJ2-1, with 10 bases matching TRBD2. The CDR3 consists of 16 residues. Germline lookup yields CDR1 DFQATT and CDR2 SNEGSKA (reference sequence). The junction had 8 bases not matched to a gene; V was cut back by 6 bases and J by 0 bases. CDR3 amino acids: CSAGGASGSSYNEQFF. The CDR3 bases that were read are TGCAGTGCCGGCGGGGCTAGCGGGAGCTCCTACAATGAG.

Worth noting for this clone: The read terminates 3 residues before the CDR3 end, so the remaining end is supplied by the germline J gene. This chain connects TRBV13 to TRBJ1-1, with TRBD1 matching 10 bases. Per germline, CDR1 PRHDT and CDR2 FYEKMQ (reference sequence). CDR3 size: 19 residues. Germline trimming cut 1 base from V and 4 bases from J; bases unmatched to any gene: 15. The CDR3 here is CASSLVYGDRGRWGTEAFF. The sequenced part of the CDR3 DNA is TGTGCCAGCAGCTTAGTATACGGGGACAGGGGAAGGTGGGGCACTGAA.

Remarks on this clone: The read finishes 3 residues shy of the CDR3 end, and the germline J gene is used to complete it. The chain recombines TRBV20-1 with TRBJ2-4; D is unresolved. Trimming stripped 0 bases from V and 4 bases from J, with 10 bases between. Germline loops: CDR1 DFQATT, CDR2 SNEGSKA (reference sequence). This CDR3 comprises 14 residues. CDR3 residues: CSARDPQSKNIQYF. The covered CDR3 bases are TGCAGTGCTAGAGATCCACAGTCAAAAAACATT.